This TCR beta chain was sequenced in a study of human T cells and chemical hapten exposure. Study details: From small differences in pooled library volume came most of the variation in per-sample TCR yields.

Described time point: pre-sensitization, week 0. Treatment specified: therapeutic diphenylcyclopropenone sensitization with weekly scalp DPC. Unseparated into fractions, whole blood served as the source from which total RNA was extracted. Patients had alopecia, were aged 18 to 70, and were not pregnant. TCRdb ran MiXCR on the RACE reads and lists one entry per CDR3 protein. The profile shows about 30,000 distinct CDR3 sequences, 10% of them singletons. The TCR was taken from a man between 50 and 59 years old with alopecia areata. Some clones in this sample may be carry-over from other donors' samples. This material consisted of whole blood, taken in connection with sensitization to the hapten diphenylcyclopropenone (DPC).

The CDR3 bases are TGTGCCAGCAGCAACAGTGGAGGCTACACCTTC. This gives the protein CASSNSGGYTF. The chain recombines TRBV28 with TRBJ1-2; no clear D gene. Germline CDR1 and CDR2: MDHEN and SYDVKM. Trimming stripped 6 bases from V and 8 bases from J, with 10 bases between. This CDR3 spans 11 amino acids.